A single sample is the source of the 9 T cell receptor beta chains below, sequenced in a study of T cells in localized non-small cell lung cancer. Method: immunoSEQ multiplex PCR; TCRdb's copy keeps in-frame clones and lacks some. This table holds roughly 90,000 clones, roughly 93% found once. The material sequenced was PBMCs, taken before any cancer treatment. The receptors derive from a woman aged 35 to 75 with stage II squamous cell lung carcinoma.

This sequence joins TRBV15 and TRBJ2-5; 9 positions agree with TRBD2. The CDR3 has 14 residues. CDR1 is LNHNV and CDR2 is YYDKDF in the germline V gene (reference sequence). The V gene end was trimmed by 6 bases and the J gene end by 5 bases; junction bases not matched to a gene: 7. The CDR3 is CATRVAGVSETQYF. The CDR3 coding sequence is TGTGCCACCAGAGTAGCGGGAGTTTCGGAGACCCAGTACTTC.

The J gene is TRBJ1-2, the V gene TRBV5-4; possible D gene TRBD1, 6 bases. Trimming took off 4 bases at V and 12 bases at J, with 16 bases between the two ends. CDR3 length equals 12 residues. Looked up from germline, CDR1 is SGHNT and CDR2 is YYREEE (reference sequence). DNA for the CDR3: TGTGCCAGCAGCCTGACAGGTCTGGGCGACACCTTC. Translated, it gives CASSLTGLGDTF.

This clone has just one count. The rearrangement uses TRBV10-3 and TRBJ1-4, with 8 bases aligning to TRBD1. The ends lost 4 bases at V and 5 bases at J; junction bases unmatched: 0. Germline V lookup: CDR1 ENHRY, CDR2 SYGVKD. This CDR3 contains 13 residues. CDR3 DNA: TGTGCCATCAGTGGGACAGGGAATGAAAAACTGTTTTTT. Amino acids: CAISGTGNEKLFF.

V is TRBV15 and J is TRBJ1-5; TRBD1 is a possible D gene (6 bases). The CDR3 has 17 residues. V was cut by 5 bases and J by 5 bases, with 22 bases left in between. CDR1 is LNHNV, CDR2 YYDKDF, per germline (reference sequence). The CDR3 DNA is TGTGCCACCAGCCGCGGGTTTACAGGGAAGGAGGATCAGCCCCAGCATTTT. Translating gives CATSRGFTGKEDQPQHF.

The CDR3 sequence is CASSPGGASYNEQFF. The CDR3 DNA is TGTGCCAGCAGCCCAGGGGGCGCTTCCTACAATGAGCAGTTCTTC. V is TRBV5-4 and J is TRBJ2-1, with 8 bases that match TRBD1. Germline assignment: CDR1 SGHNT and CDR2 YYREEE (reference sequence). V lost 4 bases, J lost 1 base, and 4 bases stayed unmatched. The CDR3 sequence is 15 residues long.

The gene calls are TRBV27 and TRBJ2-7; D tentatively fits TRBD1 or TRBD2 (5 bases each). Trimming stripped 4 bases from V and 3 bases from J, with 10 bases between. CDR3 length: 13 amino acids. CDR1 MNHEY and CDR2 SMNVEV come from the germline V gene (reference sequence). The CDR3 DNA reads TGTGCCAGCAGTTCGGGACCCGTCTACGAGCAGTACTTC. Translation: CASSSGPVYEQYF.

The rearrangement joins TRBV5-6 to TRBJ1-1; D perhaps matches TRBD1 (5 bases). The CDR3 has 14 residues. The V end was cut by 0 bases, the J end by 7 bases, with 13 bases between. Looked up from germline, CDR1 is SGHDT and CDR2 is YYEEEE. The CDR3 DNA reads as TGTGCCAGCAGCTTGGCCCCAGGGTTGGGTGAAGCTTTCTTT. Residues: CASSLAPGLGEAFF.

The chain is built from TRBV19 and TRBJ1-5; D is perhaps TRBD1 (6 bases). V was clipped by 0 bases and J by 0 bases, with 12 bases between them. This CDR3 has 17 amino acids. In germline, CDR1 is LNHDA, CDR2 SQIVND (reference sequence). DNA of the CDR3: TGTGCCAGTAGTATAGATGGGGGGCAGCATAGCAATCAGCCCCAGCATTTT. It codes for CASSIDGGQHSNQPQHF.

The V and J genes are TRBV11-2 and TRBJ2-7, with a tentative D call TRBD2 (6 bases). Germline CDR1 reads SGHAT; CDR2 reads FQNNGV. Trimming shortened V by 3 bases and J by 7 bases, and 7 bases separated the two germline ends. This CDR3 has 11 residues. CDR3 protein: CASSFLAEQYF. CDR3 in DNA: TGTGCCAGCAGCTTTCTAGCGGAGCAGTACTTC.